This TCR beta chain stems from a study of blood T cells in healthy people across ages. The CDR3 is 17 amino acids. Trimming left V 7 bases short and J 0 bases short, with 15 bases between. Germline lookup yields CDR1 KGHDR and CDR2 SFDVKD. This clonotype came up a few times. A J-beta primer mix and a sample-barcoded 5' primer were used in a second PCR of about 7 to 12 cycles. Researchers report that a template-switch adaptor with 12 random nucleotides tagged each cDNA molecule. From the 5' RACE reads, TCRdb called clonotypes with MiXCR, one entry per CDR3 protein. The profile covers some 800,000 distinct CDR3 sequences, with approximately 44% appearing a single time and about 19% taken by the ten largest.

This rearrangement joins TRBV24-1 to TRBJ1-6; D gene ambiguous. The sequenced sample consisted of blood. The TCR was taken from a man in his 60s in good health. CDR3 nucleotide sequence: TGTGCCACCAGGGATAAACGGCGTAGCTCCTATAATTCACCCCTCCACTTT. It codes for CATRDKRRSSYNSPLHF.